This T cell receptor (beta chain) was observed in a study of OX40 agonist ivuxolimab in advanced cancers. Study summary: Ivuxolimab, an agonist antibody against OX40 (CD134), was given to patients. Prior anti-PD-1, anti-PD-L1 or anti-CTLA-4 therapy did not bar entry, and approximately 40% had some. Study-wide results and caveats: Relative to CD4+ cells, CD8+ T cells on average had more expanded clones.

The CDR3 consists of 14 residues. The V segment lost 1 base and the J segment 4 bases; nucleotides outside the gene matches: 5. Germline V gene lookup returns CDR1 SGHRS and CDR2 YFSETQ. This table comes from immunoSEQ multiplex PCR, and its TCRdb copy is limited to in-frame clones, with some not included. The sample lists roughly 50,000 clones; approximately 80% were seen once. Details on this clone: The antigen is not known.

The sequence was collected from an adult with an advanced solid tumor such as melanoma, head and neck, liver or kidney cancer. The sample here was CD4+ or CD8+ T cells sorted from blood, taken in a trial of the OX40 agonist ivuxolimab. The rearrangement joins TRBV5-1 to TRBJ2-7, with 7 bases that match TRBD1. CDR3 DNA: TGCGCCAGCAGCTTGCCCAGGGGGAATTACGAGCAGTACTTC. This translates into CASSLPRGNYEQYF.